The 25 T cell receptor beta chains given below trace back to one sample, sequenced in a study of T-cell reconstitution after alpha-beta-depleted transplantation in children. This sample's TCRbeta library carried unique molecular identifier barcodes. A single record per CDR3 protein comes from TCRdb applying MiXCR to the PCR reads. The sample lists about 640,000 distinct CDR3 sequences, around 13% occurring once. The specimen was PBMCs, mostly from graft donor cells, collected 360 days after TCRalphabeta/CD19-depleted stem cell transplant. The receptors come from a male patient aged 10 to 17 who had a stem cell transplant for acute myeloid leukemia, so the T cells may come from the graft donor.

The chain has TRBV4-2 and TRBJ2-7; unclear D gene. Germline lookup yields CDR1 LGHNA and CDR2 YNFKEQ. The V end was cut by 0 bases, the J end by 6 bases, with 12 bases between. The CDR3 runs to 14 residues. The CDR3 nucleotides are TGTGCCAGCAGCCAAGATTACCGCCTATCCGAGCAGTACTTC. It specifies CASSQDYRLSEQYF.

This clonotype was counted a few times. The chain employs TRBV4-3 and TRBJ2-2, with D possibly matching TRBD2 (5 bases). Trimming removed 0 bases from V and 2 bases from J, with 7 bases in between. Germline V gives CDR1 LGHNA, CDR2 YSLEER. This CDR3 is built from 15 residues. The chain's CDR3 is CASSQDTRNTGELFF. The CDR3 DNA reads TGCGCCAGCAGCCAAGATACTAGAAACACCGGGGAGCTGTTTTTT.

This clonotype was seen a handful of times. The gene calls are TRBV12-3 or TRBV12-4 and TRBJ2-7, with D tentatively TRBD1 or TRBD2 (6 bases each). V was shortened by 6 bases and J by 7 bases, with 19 bases between the two germline ends. The length of the CDR3 is 14 residues. The CDR3 region has the DNA TGTGCCAGCAGCTACAGGGCCACGGCGGGGGAGCAGTACTTC. Its protein is CASSYRATAGEQYF.

This clonotype was found many times. This sequence joins TRBV7-2 and TRBJ2-1; tentatively, D is TRBD2 (6 bases). Trimming removed 6 bases from V and 9 bases from J, with 15 bases in between. CDR1 is SGHTA and CDR2 is FQGNSA in the germline V gene. The CDR3 loop spans 13 amino acids. Here the CDR3 reads CASRLTGESEQFF. As DNA, the CDR3 is TGTGCCAGCAGATTAACGGGAGAAAGTGAGCAGTTCTTC. The entire variable domain, with the rest obtained from reference TRBV7-2 and TRBJ2-1, is as follows: GAGVSQSPSNKVTEKGKDVELRCDPISGHTALYWYRQSLGQGLEFLIYFQGNSAPDKSGLPSDRFSAERTGGSVSTLTIQRTQQEDSAVYLCASRLTGESEQFFGPGTRLTVL.

The sample holds a few counts of this clonotype. The chain combines TRBV7-8 with TRBJ1-1; weak D call: TRBD1 (5 bases). The CDR3 length is 14 residues. Trimming cost V 0 bases and J 3 bases, with 8 bases left between them. CDR1 and CDR2 (germline): SGHVS, FQNEAQ. CDR3 sequence (DNA): TGTGCCAGCAGCTTAGCGCCCAGGGACACTGAAGCTTTCTTT. Translating it yields CASSLAPRDTEAFF.

The chain combines TRBV7-9 with TRBJ2-3, with no clear D. Germline CDR1 is SEHNR and CDR2 is FQNEAQ (reference sequence). The CDR3 extends over 14 amino acids. Trimming pared 4 bases from V and 0 bases from J, leaving 8 bases between. CDR3 in amino acids: CASSSSTSTDTQYF. CDR3 bases: TGTGCCAGCAGCTCCTCGACTAGCACAGATACGCAGTATTTT. Combining the CDR3 with reference TRBV7-9 and TRBJ2-3 gives the whole variable domain DTGVSQNPRHKITKRGQNVTFRCDPISEHNRLYWYRQTLGQGPEFLTYFQNEAQLEKSRLLSDRFSAERPKGSFSTLEIQRTEQGDSAMYLCASSSSTSTDTQYFGPGTRLTVL.

This clonotype was seen a few times. V is TRBV28 and J is TRBJ1-2, with TRBD1 identical over 7 bases. The CDR3 has 13 residues. The germline gives CDR1 MDHEN, CDR2 SYDVKM. With V trimmed by 6 bases and J by 8 bases, 9 bases remained unmatched. CDR3: CASRDDRVVGYTF. In DNA form, the CDR3 reads TGTGCCAGCAGAGATGACAGGGTCGTGGGCTACACCTTC.

This clonotype has a handful of counts. The rearrangement links TRBV12-3 or TRBV12-4 to TRBJ2-3; TRBD2 agrees at 13 bases. The CDR3 has 16 residues. With 5 bases clipped from V and 5 bases from J, the junction kept 7 bases outside the gene matches. CDR3 residues: CASSPGGLAGVDTQYF. The CDR3 DNA reads as TGTGCCAGCAGTCCCGGCGGACTAGCGGGAGTAGATACGCAGTATTTT.

The sample holds many counts of this clonotype. V usage is TRBV18 and J usage is TRBJ2-7; 9 nucleotides align to TRBD1. Germline loops: CDR1 KGHSH, CDR2 LQKENI. Germline trimming cut 5 bases from V and 5 bases from J; bases unmatched to any gene: 10. This CDR3 spans 15 amino acids. The CDR3 loop is CASSRLGTGIDEQYF. The CDR3 coding sequence is TGTGCCAGCTCAAGACTTGGGACAGGGATTGACGAGCAGTACTTC.

Many counts were recorded for this clonotype. The CDR3 sequence is CSVVYSGTNEQFF. CDR3 DNA: TGCAGCGTTGTGTATTCAGGGACCAATGAGCAGTTCTTC. The chain links TRBV29-1 to TRBJ2-1, with D perhaps matching TRBD1 or TRBD2 (5 bases each). The CDR3 extends over 13 amino acids. The V end lost 4 bases, the J end lost 6 bases, and 13 bases lay between the germline ends. Per germline, CDR1 SQVTM and CDR2 ANQGSEA.

This clonotype was seen a handful of times. The chain joins TRBV11-1 to TRBJ2-2; 8 bases agree with TRBD2. The CDR3 has 19 residues. Germline V gene sequence: CDR1 SGHAT, CDR2 FQDESV (reference sequence). Germline trimming cut 7 bases from V and 4 bases from J; bases unmatched to any gene: 20. The chain's CDR3 is CASIHPFWTGGPVTGELFF. The DNA of the CDR3 is TGTGCCAGCATACACCCGTTCTGGACGGGAGGGCCTGTCACCGGGGAGCTGTTTTTT.

This clonotype has just a few counts. The V call is TRBV20-1, the J call TRBJ2-1; 8 nucleotides match TRBD2. Germline CDR1 and CDR2: DFQATT and SNEGSKA (reference sequence). This CDR3 contains 15 residues. V was clipped by 5 bases and J by 0 bases; unmatched bases: 6. The DNA for the CDR3 is TGCAGTGCTGAAACTAGCGGATACTCCTACAATGAGCAGTTCTTC. Translating gives CSAETSGYSYNEQFF.

The genes are TRBV30 and TRBJ1-1; possible D gene TRBD1, 6 bases. CDR3 size: 13 residues. Germline V gene lookup returns CDR1 GTSNPN and CDR2 SVGIG (reference sequence). Trimming took 0 bases from V and 4 from J, leaving 9 bases between them. The CDR3 loop reads CAWSVKGGTEAFF. The CDR3 coding sequence is TGTGCCTGGAGTGTAAAAGGGGGCACTGAAGCTTTCTTT.

This clonotype was counted between two and nine times. The rearrangement uses TRBV7-6 and TRBJ2-7; TRBD1 aligns across 10 bases. V was pared by 1 base and J by 6 bases, with 6 bases of the junction left unmatched. Looked up from germline, CDR1 is SGHVS and CDR2 is FNYEAQ. The CDR3 runs 15 residues. The DNA of the CDR3 is TGTGCCAGCAGCTTAGGCTCCGGGACAGGGGCCGAGCAGTACTTC. It codes for CASSLGSGTGAEQYF. The entire variable domain, with the rest obtained from reference TRBV7-6 and TRBJ2-7, is as follows: GAGVSQSPRYKVTKRGQDVALRCDPISGHVSLYWYRQALGQGPEFLTYFNYEAQQDKSGLPNDRFSAERPEGSISTLTIQRTEQRDSAMYRCASSLGSGTGAEQYFGPGTRLTVT.

The genes are TRBV30 and TRBJ1-1; the D gene is possibly TRBD1 (5 bases). CDR3 length: 12 residues. CDR1 and CDR2 from the germline V gene are GTSNPN and SVGIG (reference sequence). Between the trimmed V and J ends, which lost 0 bases and 13 bases, there was a span of 15 bases. CDR3 protein: CAWSVPGTRGFF. The DNA of the CDR3 is TGTGCCTGGAGTGTACCTGGGACTAGGGGTTTCTTT.

The chain couples TRBV19 to TRBJ1-1; D gene uncertain. Deletions cut 5 bases from V and 0 bases from J, with 7 bases between. This CDR3 has 13 residues. Germline V gene data show CDR1 as LNHDA and CDR2 as SQIVND (reference sequence). Written as DNA, the CDR3 is TGTGCCAGTAGTGCGGCCGTGAACACTGAAGCTTTCTTT. This codes for CASSAAVNTEAFF. The full variable domain, its missing parts supplied by reference TRBV19 and TRBJ1-1, is DGGITQSPKYLFRKEGQNVTLSCEQNLNHDAMYWYRQDPGQGLRLIYYSQIVNDFQKGDIAEGYSVSREKKESFPLTVTSAQKNPTAFYLCASSAAVNTEAFFGQGTRLTVV.

The rearrangement uses TRBV5-6 and TRBJ2-3; weak D call: TRBD1 (6 bases). This CDR3 comprises 15 residues. CDR1 SGHDT and CDR2 YYEEEE come from the germline V gene. With 1 base removed from V and 3 bases from J, the gap between germline ends came to 12 bases. The CDR3 nucleotides are TGTGCCAGCAGCTTGATTGGCAGGGGAACAGATACGCAGTATTTT. It yields the protein CASSLIGRGTDTQYF.

This clonotype was picked up a small number of times. This sequence joins TRBV11-2 and TRBJ2-2, with unresolved D. Deletions cut 2 bases from V and 3 bases from J, with 10 bases between. This CDR3 has 15 residues. Per germline, CDR1 SGHAT and CDR2 FQNNGV. CDR3 DNA: TGTGCCAGCAGCTTACACTCGTCCTACACCGGGGAGCTGTTTTTT. It yields the protein CASSLHSSYTGELFF. The complete variable domain, with remaining parts taken from reference TRBV11-2 and TRBJ2-2, reads EAGVAQSPRYKIIEKRQSVAFWCNPISGHATLYWYQQILGQGPKLLIQFQNNGVVDDSQLPKDRFSAERLKGVDSTLKIQPAKLEDSAVYLCASSLHSSYTGELFFGEGSRLTVL.

This clonotype appeared a few times. Here the CDR3 reads CSASLAGVPDTQYF. CDR3 coding DNA: TGCAGTGCTAGTCTCGCGGGAGTCCCAGATACGCAGTATTTT. The chain couples TRBV20-1 to TRBJ2-3; 7 bases align to TRBD2. This CDR3 has 14 amino acids. The trim removed 3 bases at V and 4 bases at J, leaving 7 bases unmatched. Germline CDR1 is DFQATT and CDR2 is SNEGSKA (reference sequence).

The chain employs TRBV5-1 and TRBJ2-2, with 9 bases matching TRBD2. This CDR3 is built from 18 residues. Germline V gene lookup returns CDR1 SGHRS and CDR2 YFSETQ. The V and J ends lost 6 bases and 6 bases, in that order; junction bases with no gene match: 18. Written as DNA, the CDR3 is TGCGCCAGCACCCTAAAGACTAGCGGAACGCTTGGGGCCGGGGAGCTGTTTTTT. The encoded protein is CASTLKTSGTLGAGELFF.

This clonotype was seen repeatedly, ten times or more. This chain joins TRBV5-1 and TRBJ2-1, with 9 nucleotides matching TRBD2. Unmatched junction bases numbered 4, after V lost 0 bases and J lost 3 bases. The CDR3 runs to 16 residues. Germline CDR1 is SGHRS and CDR2 is YFSETQ. The DNA of the CDR3 is TGCGCCAGCAGCTTGGGCCTAGCGGGGAACTACAATGAGCAGTTCTTC. It specifies CASSLGLAGNYNEQFF.

This clonotype was detected ten times or more. V gene TRBV7-9 combines with J gene TRBJ2-5; D may be TRBD1 (6 bases). V was shortened by 2 bases and J by 4 bases, with 17 bases between the two germline ends. Germline assignment: CDR1 SEHNR and CDR2 FQNEAQ (reference sequence). The CDR3 has 16 residues. Here the CDR3 reads CASSLNPISQGETQYF. The CDR3 DNA follows: TGTGCCAGCAGCTTAAACCCCATTTCACAGGGAGAGACCCAGTACTTC.

The rearrangement uses TRBV4-2 and TRBJ1-5; perhaps TRBD1 as D (5 bases). Germline CDR1 reads LGHNA; CDR2 reads YNFKEQ. The germline V and J ends were trimmed by 5 bases and 10 bases, with 15 bases remaining between them. The CDR3 extends over 13 amino acids. The CDR3 here is CASSRDAPGPQHF. CDR3 DNA sequence: TGTGCCAGCAGCAGGGACGCCCCGGGACCCCAGCATTTT.

The chain couples TRBV28 to TRBJ2-1, with a weak D call TRBD2 (6 bases). V was shortened by 5 bases and J by 1 base, with 12 bases between the two germline ends. This CDR3 has 15 amino acids. Germline CDR1 is MDHEN and CDR2 is SYDVKM. Here the CDR3 DNA reads TGTGCCAGCAGTCGGGACTTAGCGTCCTACAATGAGCAGTTCTTC. Translating gives CASSRDLASYNEQFF.

The table lists this clonotype with many counts. Here the CDR3 reads CASSYPGPGVAFF. DNA for the CDR3: TGTGCCAGCAGTTACCCTGGACCTGGAGTAGCTTTCTTT. V is TRBV6-2 or TRBV6-3 and J is TRBJ1-1; no clear D. The CDR3 is 13 amino acids. Germline CDR1 reads MNHEY; CDR2 reads SVGEGT. V gave up 2 bases and J gave up 10 bases, with 14 bases separating them.